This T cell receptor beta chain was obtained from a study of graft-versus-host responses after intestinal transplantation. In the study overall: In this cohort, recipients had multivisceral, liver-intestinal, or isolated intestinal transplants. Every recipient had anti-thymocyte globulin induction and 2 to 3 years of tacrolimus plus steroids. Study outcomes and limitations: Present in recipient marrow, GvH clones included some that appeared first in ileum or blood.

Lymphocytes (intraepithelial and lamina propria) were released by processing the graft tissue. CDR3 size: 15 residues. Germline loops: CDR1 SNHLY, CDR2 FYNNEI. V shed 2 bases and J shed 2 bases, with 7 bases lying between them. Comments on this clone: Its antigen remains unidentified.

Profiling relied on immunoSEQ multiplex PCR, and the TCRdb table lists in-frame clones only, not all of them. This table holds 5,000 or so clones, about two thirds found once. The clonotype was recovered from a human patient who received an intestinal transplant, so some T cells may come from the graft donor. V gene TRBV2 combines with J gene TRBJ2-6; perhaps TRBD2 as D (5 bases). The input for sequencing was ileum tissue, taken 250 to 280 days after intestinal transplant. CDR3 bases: TGTGCCAGCAGTGAATCCGGGACTGGGGCCAACGTCCTGACTTTC. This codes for CASSESGTGANVLTF.